This T cell receptor (beta chain) is from a study of T cell responses to AZD1222 COVID-19 vaccine. The study, taken as a whole, reports: The sample set comprised mostly white British donors with more females, and clonal diversity was possibly underestimated. As reported, nearly half of all spike-specific TCRs target variant regions that are unmutated. Spike as a whole was targeted by vaccine-associated CD4 TCRs, dominant at 160-218 and 743-854. It was only after the peak T cell response that any repertoires were sampled.

On this clone itself: Its antigen is undetermined.

The germline V gene encodes CDR1 MDHEN and CDR2 SYDVKM. The V gene lost 7 bases and the J gene lost 4 bases, with 19 bases spanning the gap. This CDR3 is built from 15 residues. The assay was immunoSEQ multiplex PCR, and TCRdb's table has in-frame clones only and misses some. The profile shows some 140,000 clones, around 90% of them singletons. The receptor comes from an adult in good health. This chain joins TRBV28 and TRBJ1-2, with a possible D match to TRBD1 (5 bases). The material was peripheral blood, obtained on day 0 of AZD1222 vaccination. In DNA form, the CDR3 reads TGTGCCAGCATCTCGGGGGGGGATTATTTCTATGGCTACACCTTC. It specifies CASISGGDYFYGYTF.